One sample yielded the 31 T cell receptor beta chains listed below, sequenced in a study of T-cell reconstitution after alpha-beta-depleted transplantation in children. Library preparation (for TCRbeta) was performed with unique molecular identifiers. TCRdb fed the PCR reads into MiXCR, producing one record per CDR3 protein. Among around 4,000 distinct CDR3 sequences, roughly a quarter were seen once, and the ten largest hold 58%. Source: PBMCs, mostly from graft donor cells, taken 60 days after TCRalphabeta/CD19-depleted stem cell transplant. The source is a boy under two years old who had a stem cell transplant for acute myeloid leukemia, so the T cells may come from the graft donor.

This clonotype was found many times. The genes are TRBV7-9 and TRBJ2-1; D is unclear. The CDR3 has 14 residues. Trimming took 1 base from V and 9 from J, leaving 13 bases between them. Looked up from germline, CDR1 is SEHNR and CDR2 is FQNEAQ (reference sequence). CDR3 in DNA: TGTGCCAGCAGCTTAGGGTCTGGGTACGTTGAGCAGTTCTTC. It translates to CASSLGSGYVEQFF.

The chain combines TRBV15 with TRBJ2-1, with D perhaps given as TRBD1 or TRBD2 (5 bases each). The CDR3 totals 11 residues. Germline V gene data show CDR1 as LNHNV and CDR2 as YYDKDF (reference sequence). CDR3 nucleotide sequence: TGTGCTATCTTGGGGGACAATGAGCAGTTCTTC. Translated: CAILGDNEQFF.

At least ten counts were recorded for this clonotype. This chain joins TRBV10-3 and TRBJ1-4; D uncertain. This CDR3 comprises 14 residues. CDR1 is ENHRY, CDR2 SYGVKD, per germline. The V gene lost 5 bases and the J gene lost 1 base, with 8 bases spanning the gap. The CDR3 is CAISKRRTNEKLFF. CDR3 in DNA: TGTGCCATCAGTAAGAGAAGAACTAATGAAAAACTGTTTTTT.

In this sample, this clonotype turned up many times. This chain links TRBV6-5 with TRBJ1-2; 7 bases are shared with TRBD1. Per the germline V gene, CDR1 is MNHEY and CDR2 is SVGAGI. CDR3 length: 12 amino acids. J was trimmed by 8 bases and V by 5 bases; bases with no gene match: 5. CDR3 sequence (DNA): TGTGCCAGCAGTCGGCCAGGGGGAGGCTACACCTTC. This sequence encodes CASSRPGGGYTF.

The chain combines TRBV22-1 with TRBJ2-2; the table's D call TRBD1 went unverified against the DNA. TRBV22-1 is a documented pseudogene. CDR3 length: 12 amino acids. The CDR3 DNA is TGTCCTGGGTCTTGGGGGACCGGGGAGCTGTTTTTT. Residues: CPGSWGTGELFF.

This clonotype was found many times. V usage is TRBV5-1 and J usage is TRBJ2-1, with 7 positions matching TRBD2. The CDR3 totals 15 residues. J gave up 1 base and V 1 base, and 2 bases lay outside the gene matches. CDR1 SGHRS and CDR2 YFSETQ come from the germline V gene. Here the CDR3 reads CASSLTSVSYNEQFF. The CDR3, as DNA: TGCGCCAGCAGCTTGACTAGCGTTTCCTACAATGAGCAGTTCTTC.

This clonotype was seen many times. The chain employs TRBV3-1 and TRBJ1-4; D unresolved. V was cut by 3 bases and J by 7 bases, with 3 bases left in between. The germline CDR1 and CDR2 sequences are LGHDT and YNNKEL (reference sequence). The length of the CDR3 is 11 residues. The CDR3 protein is CASSQLEKLFF. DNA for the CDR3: TGTGCCAGCAGCCAGCTTGAAAAACTGTTTTTT.

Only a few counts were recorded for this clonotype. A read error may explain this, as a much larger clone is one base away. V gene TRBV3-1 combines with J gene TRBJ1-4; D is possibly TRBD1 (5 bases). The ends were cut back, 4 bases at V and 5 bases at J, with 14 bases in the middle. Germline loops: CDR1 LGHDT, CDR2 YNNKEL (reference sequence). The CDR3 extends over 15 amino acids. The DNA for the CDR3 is TGTGCCAGCAGCCGGGTGGGACCGGAGAATGAAAAACTGTTTTTT. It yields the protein CASSRVGPENEKLFF.

The DNA for the CDR3 is TGTGCAGAATCTTGGGGGCACTTT. Protein sequence: CAESWGHF. This sequence joins TRBV5-3 and TRBJ1-6; tentative D call: TRBD1 (5 bases). TRBV5-3 is an open reading frame, and its role is uncertain. The CDR3 is made up of 8 amino acids.

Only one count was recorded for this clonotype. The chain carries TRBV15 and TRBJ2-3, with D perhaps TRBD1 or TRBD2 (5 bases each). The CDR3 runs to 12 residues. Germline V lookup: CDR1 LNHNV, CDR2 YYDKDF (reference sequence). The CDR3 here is CLLLGDTDTQYF. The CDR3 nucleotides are TGTTTGCTCTTGGGGGACACAGATACGCAGTATTTT.

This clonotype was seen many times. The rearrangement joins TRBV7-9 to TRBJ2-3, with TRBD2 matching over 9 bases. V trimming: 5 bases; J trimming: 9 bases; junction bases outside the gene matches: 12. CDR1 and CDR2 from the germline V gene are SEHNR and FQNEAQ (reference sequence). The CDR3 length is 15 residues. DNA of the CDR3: TGTGCCAGCAGCGTCGGACTAGCGAGTTTACAAACGCAGTATTTT. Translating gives CASSVGLASLQTQYF. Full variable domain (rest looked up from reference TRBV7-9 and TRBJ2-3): DTGVSQNPRHKITKRGQNVTFRCDPISEHNRLYWYRQTLGQGPEFLTYFQNEAQLEKSRLLSDRFSAERPKGSFSTLEIQRTEQGDSAMYLCASSVGLASLQTQYFGPGTRLTVL.

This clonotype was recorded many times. The CDR3, as DNA: TGTGCCAGCAGCCTCTCGACAGGGCGGACTGAAGCTTTCTTT. Protein sequence: CASSLSTGRTEAFF. This chain connects TRBV3-1 to TRBJ1-1; 7 nucleotides line up with TRBD1. Trimming removed 4 bases from V and 5 bases from J; junction bases left unmatched: 7. The CDR3 sequence is 14 residues long. Per the germline V gene, CDR1 is LGHDT and CDR2 is YNNKEL (reference sequence).

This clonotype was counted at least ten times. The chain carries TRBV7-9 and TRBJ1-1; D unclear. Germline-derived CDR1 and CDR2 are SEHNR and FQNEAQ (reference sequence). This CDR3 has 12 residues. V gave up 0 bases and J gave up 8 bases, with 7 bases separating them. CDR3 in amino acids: CASSLALWEAFF. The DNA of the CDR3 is TGTGCCAGCAGCTTAGCGCTTTGGGAAGCTTTCTTT.

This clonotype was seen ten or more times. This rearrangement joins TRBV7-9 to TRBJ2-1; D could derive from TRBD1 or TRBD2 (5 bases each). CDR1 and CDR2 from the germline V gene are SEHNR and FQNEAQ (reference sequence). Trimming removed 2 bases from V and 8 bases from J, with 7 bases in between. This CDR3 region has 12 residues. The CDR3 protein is CASSLRGDEQFF. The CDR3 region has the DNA TGTGCCAGCAGCTTACGGGGCGATGAGCAGTTCTTC.

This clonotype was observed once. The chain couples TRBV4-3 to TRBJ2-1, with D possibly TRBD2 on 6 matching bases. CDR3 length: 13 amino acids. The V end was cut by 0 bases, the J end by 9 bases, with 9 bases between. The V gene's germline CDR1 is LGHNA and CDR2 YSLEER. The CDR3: CASSQDWRVEQFF. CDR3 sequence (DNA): TGCGCCAGCAGCCAAGATTGGAGGGTTGAGCAGTTCTTC.

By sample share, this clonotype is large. CDR3 nucleotides: TGCGCCAGCAGCTTGGAGCCCGACGGACCCTACGAGCAGTACTTC. Its translation: CASSLEPDGPYEQYF. The chain carries TRBV5-1 and TRBJ2-7, with unresolved D. V lost 0 bases and J lost 2, with 12 bases in between. The CDR3 contains 15 residues. Germline V gene data show CDR1 as SGHRS and CDR2 as YFSETQ.

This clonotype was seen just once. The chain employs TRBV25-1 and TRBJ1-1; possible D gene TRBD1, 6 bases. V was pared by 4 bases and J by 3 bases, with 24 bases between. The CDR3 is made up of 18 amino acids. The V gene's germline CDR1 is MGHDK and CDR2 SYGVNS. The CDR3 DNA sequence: TGTGCCAGCAGTGGGGGGACGGGGGCCCGAACAGGTGACACTGAAGCTTTCTTT. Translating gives CASSGGTGARTGDTEAFF.

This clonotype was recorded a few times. The CDR3 loop is CAMGPKSRDRVQGTYNEQFF. The DNA for the CDR3 is TGTGCCATGGGCCCGAAGTCCCGGGACAGGGTACAGGGGACCTACAATGAGCAGTTCTTC. V is TRBV5-2 and J is TRBJ2-1; the table's TRBD1 call for D was not verified on the DNA. TRBV5-2 is recorded as a pseudogene. The CDR3 has 20 amino acids.

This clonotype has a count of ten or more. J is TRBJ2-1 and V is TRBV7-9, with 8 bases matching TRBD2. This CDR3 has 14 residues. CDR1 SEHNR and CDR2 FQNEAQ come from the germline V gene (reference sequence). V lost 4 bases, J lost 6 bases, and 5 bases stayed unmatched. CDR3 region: CASSSGLVSNEQFF. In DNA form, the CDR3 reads TGTGCCAGCAGCTCGGGACTAGTCTCCAATGAGCAGTTCTTC.

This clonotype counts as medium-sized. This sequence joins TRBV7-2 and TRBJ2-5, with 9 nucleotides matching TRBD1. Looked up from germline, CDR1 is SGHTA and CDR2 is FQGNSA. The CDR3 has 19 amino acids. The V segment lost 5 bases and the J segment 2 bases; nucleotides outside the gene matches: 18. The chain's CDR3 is CASSGRGGTGTSRQETQYF. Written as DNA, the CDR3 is TGTGCCAGCAGCGGAAGAGGAGGGACAGGGACCTCGAGGCAAGAGACCCAGTACTTC.

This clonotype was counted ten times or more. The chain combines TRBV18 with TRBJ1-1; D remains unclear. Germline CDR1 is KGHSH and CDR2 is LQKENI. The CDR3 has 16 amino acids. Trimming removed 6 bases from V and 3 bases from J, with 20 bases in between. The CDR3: CASSIFERVSDTEAFF. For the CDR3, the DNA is TGTGCCAGCTCGATTTTTGAACGGGTATCGGACACTGAAGCTTTCTTT.

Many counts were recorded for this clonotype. CDR3 coding DNA: TGCAGTTTTCCCTTAAACACTGAAGCTTTCTTT. Its protein is CSFPLNTEAFF. This chain uses TRBV20-1 with TRBJ1-1; the D is unclear. The CDR3 is 11 residues long. Trimming stripped 8 bases from V and 2 bases from J, with 9 bases between. Germline CDR1 reads DFQATT; CDR2 reads SNEGSKA (reference sequence).

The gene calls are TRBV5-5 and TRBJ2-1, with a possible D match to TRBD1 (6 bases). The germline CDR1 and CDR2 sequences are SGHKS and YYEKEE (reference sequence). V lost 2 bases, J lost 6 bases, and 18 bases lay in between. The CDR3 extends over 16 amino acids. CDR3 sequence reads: CASSFVVQGTFNEQFF. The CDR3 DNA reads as TGTGCCAGCAGCTTTGTGGTGCAGGGGACCTTCAATGAGCAGTTCTTC.

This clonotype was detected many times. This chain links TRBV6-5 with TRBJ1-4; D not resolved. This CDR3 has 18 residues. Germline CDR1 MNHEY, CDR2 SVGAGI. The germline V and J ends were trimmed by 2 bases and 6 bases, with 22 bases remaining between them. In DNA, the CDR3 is TGTGCCAGCAGTTACCTGGCTTCATGGCCCGCCGGAGATGAAAAACTGTTTTTT. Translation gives CASSYLASWPAGDEKLFF.

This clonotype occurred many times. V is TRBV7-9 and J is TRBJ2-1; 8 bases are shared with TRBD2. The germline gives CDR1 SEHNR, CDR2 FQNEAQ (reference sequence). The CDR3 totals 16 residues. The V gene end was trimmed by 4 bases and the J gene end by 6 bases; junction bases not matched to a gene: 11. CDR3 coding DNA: TGTGCCAGCAGCTCCCCGGGAGGGTACTACTCCAATGAGCAGTTCTTC. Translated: CASSSPGGYYSNEQFF. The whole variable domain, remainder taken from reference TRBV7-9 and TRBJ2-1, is DTGVSQNPRHKITKRGQNVTFRCDPISEHNRLYWYRQTLGQGPEFLTYFQNEAQLEKSRLLSDRFSAERPKGSFSTLEIQRTEQGDSAMYLCASSSPGGYYSNEQFFGPGTRLTVL.

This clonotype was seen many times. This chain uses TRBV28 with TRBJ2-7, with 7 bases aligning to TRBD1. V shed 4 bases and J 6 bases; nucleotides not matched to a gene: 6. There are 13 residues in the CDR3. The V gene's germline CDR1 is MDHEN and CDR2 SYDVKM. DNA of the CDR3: TGTGCCAGCAGTTATAAGGGGGCGGGCGAGCAGTACGTC. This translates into CASSYKGAGEQYV.

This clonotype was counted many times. CDR3 in amino acids: CASSPLGFYGYTF. The CDR3 DNA reads TGTGCCAGCAGTCCCCTCGGGTTCTATGGCTACACCTTC. J is TRBJ1-2 and V is TRBV27, with D uncertain. Germline V gene lookup returns CDR1 MNHEY and CDR2 SMNVEV (reference sequence). The CDR3 sequence is 13 residues long. Trimming left V 5 bases short and J 4 bases short, with 11 bases between.

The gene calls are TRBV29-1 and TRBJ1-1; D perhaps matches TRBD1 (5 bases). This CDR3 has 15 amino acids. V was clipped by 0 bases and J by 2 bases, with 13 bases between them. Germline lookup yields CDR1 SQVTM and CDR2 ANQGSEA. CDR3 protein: CSVEDRPGRNTEAFF. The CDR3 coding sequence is TGCAGCGTTGAAGATCGCCCAGGGAGAAACACTGAAGCTTTCTTT.

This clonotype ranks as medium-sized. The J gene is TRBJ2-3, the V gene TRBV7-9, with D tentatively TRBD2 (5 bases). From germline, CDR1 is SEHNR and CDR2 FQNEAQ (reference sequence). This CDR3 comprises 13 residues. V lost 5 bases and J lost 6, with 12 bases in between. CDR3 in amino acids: CASSTRVGDTQYF. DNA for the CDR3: TGTGCCAGCAGCACTAGAGTCGGCGATACGCAGTATTTT. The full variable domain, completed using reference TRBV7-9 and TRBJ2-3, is DTGVSQNPRHKITKRGQNVTFRCDPISEHNRLYWYRQTLGQGPEFLTYFQNEAQLEKSRLLSDRFSAERPKGSFSTLEIQRTEQGDSAMYLCASSTRVGDTQYFGPGTRLTVL.

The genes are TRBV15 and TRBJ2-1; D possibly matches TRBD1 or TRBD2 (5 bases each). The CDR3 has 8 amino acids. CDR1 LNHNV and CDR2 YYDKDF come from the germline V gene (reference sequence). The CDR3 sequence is CLLLGVFF. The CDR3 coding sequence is TGTCTCCTCTTGGGGGTCTTCTTC.

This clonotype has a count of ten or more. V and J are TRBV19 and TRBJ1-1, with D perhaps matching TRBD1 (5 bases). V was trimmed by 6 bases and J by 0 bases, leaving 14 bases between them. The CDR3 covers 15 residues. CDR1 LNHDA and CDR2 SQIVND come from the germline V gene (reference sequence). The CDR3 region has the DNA TGTGCCAGTAGAGTAGCGAGACAGATGAACACTGAAGCTTTCTTT. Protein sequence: CASRVARQMNTEAFF.